The table lists the clone carrying this T cell receptor (beta chain) with a few counts. The record originates from a study of T cells in Graves' hyperthyroidism and ophthalmopathy. Regions amplified from RNA transcripts were the TCR beta CDR3 regions. Primed by the HTBI set, a first-round RT-PCR was run on the TCR CDR3. MiXCR, applied by TCRdb to the multiplex PCR reads, yields one record per CDR3 protein. The sample lists 200,000 to 250,000 distinct CDR3 sequences, roughly a sixth occurring once. If no ophthalmopathy progression occurred within 18 months, Graves' hyperthyroidism was stable. Newly diagnosed hyperthyroidism patients aged 18 to 65 years had disease lasting under 2 months. Patients showing uncontrolled infection, other autoimmune disease, pregnancy or lactation were ineligible. The PBMCs studied were ones that came from roughly 11 ml fresh peripheral blood. V was clipped by 4 bases and J by 0 bases, with 7 bases between them. Per the germline V gene, CDR1 is SGDLS and CDR2 is YYNGEE. The CDR3 spans 13 residues.

This clonotype was obtained from a man aged 50 to 59 with Graves' hyperthyroidism. The chain is built from TRBV9 and TRBJ2-5, with D possibly TRBD2 on 5 matching bases. The sample comprised blood. CDR3 nucleotides: TGTGCCAGCAGCCTGACTAACCAAGAGACCCAGTACTTC. It codes for CASSLTNQETQYF.